Detailed here is one T cell receptor beta chain. Method: immunoSEQ multiplex PCR; TCRdb's copy keeps in-frame clones and lacks some. This sample has fewer than 95,000 clones, with just under 90% found just once. The CDR3 runs to 13 residues. Germline values: CDR1 WNHNN, CDR2 SYGVQD (reference sequence). V shed 3 bases and J 4 bases; nucleotides not matched to a gene: 2. This entry comes from a study of OX40 agonist ivuxolimab in advanced cancers. The TCR sequence derives from an adult with an advanced solid tumor such as melanoma, head and neck, liver or kidney cancer. The material sequenced was CD4+ or CD8+ T cells sorted from blood, taken in a trial of the OX40 agonist ivuxolimab. The chain joins TRBV10-1 to TRBJ1-1; TRBD1 matches at 7 bases. CDR3: CASSDDRVTEAFF. The CDR3 DNA reads TGCGCCAGCAGTGACGACAGGGTCACTGAAGCTTTCTTT.